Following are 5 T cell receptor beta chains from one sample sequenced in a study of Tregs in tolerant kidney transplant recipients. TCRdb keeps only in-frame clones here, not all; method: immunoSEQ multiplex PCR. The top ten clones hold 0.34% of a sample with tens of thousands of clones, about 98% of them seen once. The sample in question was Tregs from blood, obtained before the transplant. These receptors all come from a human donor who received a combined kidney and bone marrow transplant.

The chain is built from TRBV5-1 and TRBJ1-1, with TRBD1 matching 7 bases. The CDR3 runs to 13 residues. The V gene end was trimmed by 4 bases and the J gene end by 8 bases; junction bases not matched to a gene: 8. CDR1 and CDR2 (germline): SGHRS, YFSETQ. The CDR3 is CASSIYRGSEAFF. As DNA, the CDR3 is TGCGCCAGCAGCATATACAGGGGATCGGAAGCTTTCTTT.

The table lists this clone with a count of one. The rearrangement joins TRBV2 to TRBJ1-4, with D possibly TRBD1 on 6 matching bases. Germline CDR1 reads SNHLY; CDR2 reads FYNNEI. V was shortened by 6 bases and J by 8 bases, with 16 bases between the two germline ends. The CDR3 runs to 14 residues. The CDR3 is CASREQGPIEKLFF. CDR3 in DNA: TGTGCCAGCAGGGAACAGGGTCCTATAGAAAAACTGTTTTTT.

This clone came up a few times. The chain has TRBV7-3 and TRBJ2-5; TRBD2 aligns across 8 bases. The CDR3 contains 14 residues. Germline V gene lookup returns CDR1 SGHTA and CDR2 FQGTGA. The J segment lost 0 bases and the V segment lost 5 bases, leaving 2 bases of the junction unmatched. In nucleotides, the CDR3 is TGTGCCAGCAGCGTTAGCGGGGACCAAGAGACCCAGTACTTC. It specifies CASSVSGDQETQYF.

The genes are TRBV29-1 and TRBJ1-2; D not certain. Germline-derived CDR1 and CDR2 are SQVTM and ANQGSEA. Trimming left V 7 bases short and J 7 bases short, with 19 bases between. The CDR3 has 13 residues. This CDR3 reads CSAAGVGETGYTF. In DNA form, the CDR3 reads TGCAGCGCCGCCGGGGTTGGCGAGACTGGCTACACCTTC.

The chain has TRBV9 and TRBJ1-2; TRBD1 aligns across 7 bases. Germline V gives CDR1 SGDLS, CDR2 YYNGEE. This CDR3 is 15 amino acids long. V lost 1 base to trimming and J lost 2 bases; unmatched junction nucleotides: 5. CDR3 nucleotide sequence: TGTGCCAGCAGCGTATTCGGACAGGCGAACTATGGCTACACCTTC. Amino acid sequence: CASSVFGQANYGYTF.